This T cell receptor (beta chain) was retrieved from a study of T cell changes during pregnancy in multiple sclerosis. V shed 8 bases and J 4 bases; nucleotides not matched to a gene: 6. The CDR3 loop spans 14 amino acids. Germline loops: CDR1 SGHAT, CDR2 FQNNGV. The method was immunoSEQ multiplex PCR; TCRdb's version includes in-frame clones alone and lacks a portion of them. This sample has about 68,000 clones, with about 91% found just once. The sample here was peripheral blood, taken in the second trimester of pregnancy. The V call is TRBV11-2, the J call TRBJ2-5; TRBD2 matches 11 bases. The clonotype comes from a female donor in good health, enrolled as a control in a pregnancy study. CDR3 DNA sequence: TGTGCCAGCTCGATTGGGACTAGCGGAGAGACCCAGTACTTC. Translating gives CASSIGTSGETQYF.